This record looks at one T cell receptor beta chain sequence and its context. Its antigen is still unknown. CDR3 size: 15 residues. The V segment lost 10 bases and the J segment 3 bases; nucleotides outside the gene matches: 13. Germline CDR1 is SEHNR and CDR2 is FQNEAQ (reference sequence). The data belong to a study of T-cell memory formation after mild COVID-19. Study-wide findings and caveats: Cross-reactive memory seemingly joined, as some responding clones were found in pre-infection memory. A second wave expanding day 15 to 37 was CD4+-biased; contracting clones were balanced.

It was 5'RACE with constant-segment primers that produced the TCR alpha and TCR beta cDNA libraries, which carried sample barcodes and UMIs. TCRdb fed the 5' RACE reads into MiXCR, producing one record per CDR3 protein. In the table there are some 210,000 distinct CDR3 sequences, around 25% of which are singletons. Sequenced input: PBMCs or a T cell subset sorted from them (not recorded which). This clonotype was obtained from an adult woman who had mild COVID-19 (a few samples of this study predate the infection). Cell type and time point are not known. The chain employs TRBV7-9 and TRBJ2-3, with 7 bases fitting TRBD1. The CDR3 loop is CATSLRGGRTDTQYF. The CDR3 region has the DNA TGTGCCACCTCCTTGAGAGGGGGCAGGACAGATACGCAGTATTTT.